Shown below are 19 T cell receptor beta chains from a single sample sequenced in a study of T cells in Graves' hyperthyroidism and ophthalmopathy. RNA transcripts served as the template for amplifying TCR beta CDR3 regions. A set of HTBI primers served as the primers for a first-round RT-PCR of the TCR CDR3. TCRdb re-derived calls from the multiplex PCR reads in MiXCR, one entry per CDR3 protein. Of about 320,000 distinct CDR3 sequences detected, approximately 15% appear once; the ten largest clones hold around a third. Sequenced sample: blood. The receptors were sampled from a man younger than 40 with Graves' hyperthyroidism.

V is TRBV3-1 and J is TRBJ2-3; TRBD2 matches at 8 bases. Per germline, CDR1 LGHDT and CDR2 YNNKEL (reference sequence). This CDR3 has 15 amino acids. With 5 bases clipped from V and 3 bases from J, the junction kept 7 bases outside the gene matches. Written as DNA, the CDR3 is TGTGCCAGCAGCGTAGGCGGGGGGCGAACAGATACGCAGTATTTT. The encoded protein is CASSVGGGRTDTQYF.

There are many counts of this clonotype. This chain links TRBV11-2 with TRBJ2-3; D not certain. The CDR3 loop spans 13 amino acids. CDR1 is SGHAT, CDR2 FQNNGV, per germline. The ends were cut back, 3 bases at V and 3 bases at J, with 7 bases in the middle. The CDR3 DNA reads TGTGCCAGCAGCTTTATGGGGACAGATACGCAGTATTTT. The encoded protein is CASSFMGTDTQYF.

This clonotype was found many times. The V gene is TRBV12-3 or TRBV12-4, the J gene TRBJ2-1; D is perhaps TRBD2 (6 bases). V shed 2 bases and J shed 6 bases, with 11 bases lying between them. The CDR3 runs 14 residues. The CDR3, as DNA: TGTGCCAGCAGTTTAACCGGAGGGGTCAATGAGCAGTTCTTC. This encodes CASSLTGGVNEQFF.

The J gene is TRBJ1-4, the V gene TRBV20-1, with D possibly matching TRBD1 (5 bases). Trimming pared 0 bases from V and 4 bases from J, leaving 9 bases between. Germline CDR1 and CDR2: DFQATT and SNEGSKA (reference sequence). The CDR3 sequence is 14 residues long. In nucleotides, the CDR3 is TGCAGTGCTAGAGACAGGGAGATTAATGAAAAACTGTTTTTT. Translating it yields CSARDREINEKLFF.

Ten or more counts support this clonotype. V is TRBV20-1 and J is TRBJ2-3; 13 bases are a match to TRBD2. The junction had 5 bases not matched to a gene; V was cut back by 6 bases and J by 2 bases. Germline V gives CDR1 DFQATT, CDR2 SNEGSKA (reference sequence). This CDR3 region has 15 residues. This CDR3 reads CSAGGLAGPTDTQYF. CDR3 DNA: TGCAGTGCGGGGGGACTAGCGGGACCCACAGATACGCAGTATTTT.

This clonotype was seen more than once but under ten times. This sequence joins TRBV7-2 and TRBJ2-5; weak D call: TRBD1 (5 bases). The V gene's germline CDR1 is SGHTA and CDR2 FQGNSA. The CDR3 is 15 amino acids. V lost 5 bases to trimming and J lost 5 bases, with 18 bases between them. CDR3 nucleotides: TGTGCCAGCAGCCCTTGGGGCCAGGGCTCCGAGACCCAGTACTTC. Residues: CASSPWGQGSETQYF. Based on the CDR3 plus reference TRBV7-2 and TRBJ2-5, the full variable domain is GAGVSQSPSNKVTEKGKDVELRCDPISGHTALYWYRQSLGQGLEFLIYFQGNSAPDKSGLPSDRFSAERTGGSVSTLTIQRTQQEDSAVYLCASSPWGQGSETQYFGPGTRLLVL.

This chain uses TRBV20-1 with TRBJ1-4; tentatively, D is TRBD1 (5 bases). The CDR3 consists of 14 residues. V lost 6 bases to trimming and J lost 2 bases, with 13 bases between them. The germline V gene has CDR1 DFQATT and CDR2 SNEGSKA (reference sequence). As DNA, the CDR3 is TGCAGTGCCAGTCCGGGACCGACTAATGAAAAACTGTTTTTT. This codes for CSASPGPTNEKLFF.

Ten or more counts support this clonotype. The V call is TRBV28, the J call TRBJ1-1; 8 nucleotides match TRBD1. J lost 7 bases, V lost 3 bases, and 7 bases had no gene match. The CDR3 sequence is 14 residues long. Germline V gives CDR1 MDHEN, CDR2 SYDVKM. The CDR3 loop reads CASSLRQGASEAFF. CDR3 DNA sequence: TGTGCCAGCAGTTTGCGGCAGGGGGCAAGTGAAGCTTTCTTT.

This chain links TRBV3-1 with TRBJ1-6; D is possibly TRBD1 (6 bases). The CDR3 consists of 16 residues. The V gene's germline CDR1 is LGHDT and CDR2 YNNKEL (reference sequence). Trimming took off 3 bases at V and 7 bases at J, with 16 bases between the two ends. CDR3 DNA sequence: TGTGCCAGCAGCCATTACAGGGCCCCGGGCAATTCACCCCTCCACTTT. This sequence encodes CASSHYRAPGNSPLHF.

As regards this clonotype: One end of the junction varies from germline; a read error may be responsible. The chain has TRBV6-5 and TRBJ1-5; D unclear. Germline lookup yields CDR1 MNHEY and CDR2 SVGAGI. CDR3 length: 17 residues. The CDR3 DNA is TGTGCCAGCAGTTACTCATTCCGAGACGGTTACAATCAGCGCCAGCATTTT. This sequence encodes CASSYSFRDGYNQRQHF.

The chain couples TRBV7-6 to TRBJ2-7; D gene uncertain. CDR3 length: 12 residues. V lost 1 base to trimming and J lost 6 bases, with 7 bases between them. From germline, CDR1 is SGHVS and CDR2 FNYEAQ. CDR3 coding DNA: TGTGCCAGCAGCTTAGGGCAAGCCGAGCAGTACTTC. It yields the protein CASSLGQAEQYF.

This clonotype has at least ten counts. This may be a read error: a much more frequent sequence differs by one nucleotide. The chain uses TRBV27 and TRBJ1-5, with D uncertain. Germline V CDR1 and CDR2: MNHEY, SMNVEV (reference sequence). The CDR3 runs to 12 residues. The V and J ends lost 5 bases and 2 bases respectively, with 4 bases between them. CDR3 loop: CASSGGNQPQHF. The CDR3 region has the DNA TGTGCCAGCAGTGGGGGCAATCAGCCCCAGCATTTT.

This clonotype has ten or more counts. The chain links TRBV11-3 to TRBJ2-2, with TRBD2 identical over 12 bases. Unmatched junction bases numbered 2, after V lost 3 bases and J lost 0 bases. CDR1 SGHNT and CDR2 YENEEA come from the germline V gene. This CDR3 comprises 17 residues. The DNA of the CDR3 is TGTGCCAGCAGCTTCGCTAGCGGGAGGGCGAACACCGGGGAGCTGTTTTTT. It codes for CASSFASGRANTGELFF.

This clonotype was picked up a small number of times. This chain connects TRBV5-5 to TRBJ2-1, with no clear D. The germline CDR1 and CDR2 sequences are SGHKS and YYEKEE (reference sequence). Trimming took 4 bases from V and 4 from J, leaving 15 bases between them. The CDR3 has 15 amino acids. CDR3 nucleotide sequence: TGTGCCAGCAGCGCGGCTCAAAGTATATACAATGAGCAGTTCTTC. This gives the protein CASSAAQSIYNEQFF.

The rearrangement joins TRBV19 to TRBJ1-4; the D gene is possibly TRBD1 (5 bases). The CDR3 has 14 amino acids. Trimming took off 4 bases at V and 8 bases at J, with 14 bases between the two ends. CDR1 is LNHDA, CDR2 SQIVND, per germline (reference sequence). The DNA of the CDR3 is TGTGCCAGTAGTAACCGGGACGGGGTGGAAAAACTGTTTTTT. Translating it yields CASSNRDGVEKLFF.

The chain joins TRBV20-1 to TRBJ1-4; weak D call: TRBD1 (5 bases). V was shortened by 6 bases and J by 0 bases, with 14 bases between the two germline ends. This CDR3 is built from 15 residues. Germline V lookup: CDR1 DFQATT, CDR2 SNEGSKA (reference sequence). The CDR3 region is CSAIRGEATNEKLFF. The DNA of the CDR3 is TGCAGTGCCATCCGGGGCGAGGCAACTAATGAAAAACTGTTTTTT.

In the case of this clonotype: With a much larger clone just one base away, this may be a read error. The chain is built from TRBV24-1 and TRBJ2-7, with D maybe TRBD2 (6 bases). Between the trimmed V and J ends, which lost 0 bases and 3 bases, there was a span of 8 bases. CDR1 KGHDR and CDR2 SFDVKD come from the germline V gene. The length of the CDR3 is 14 residues. CDR3 amino acids: CATSDLLGGYEQYF. The CDR3 nucleotides read TGTGCCACCAGTGATTTGTTGGGGGGCTACGAGCAGTACTTC.

This clonotype was picked up many times. The rearrangement uses TRBV6-1 and TRBJ2-1; possible D gene TRBD2, 5 bases. V lost 8 bases, J lost 5 bases, and 13 bases lay in between. The CDR3 contains 13 residues. From germline, CDR1 is MNHNS and CDR2 SASEGT. The CDR3 loop is CASRLSGNNEQFF. Written as DNA, the CDR3 is TGTGCCAGCCGGCTATCCGGGAACAATGAGCAGTTCTTC.

This clonotype was seen only a few times. A much larger clonotype is one base distant, so this may be a read error. The chain has TRBV16 and TRBJ1-5; D remains unclear. The CDR3 covers 13 residues. The germline V gene has CDR1 KGHSY and CDR2 FQNENV. V dropped 4 bases and J dropped 0 bases, with 4 bases sitting between them. The CDR3: CASSPFSNQPQHF. The CDR3 coding sequence is TGTGCCAGCAGCCCCTTTAGCAATCAGCCCCAGCATTTT. The full variable domain, with the rest looked up from reference TRBV16 and TRBJ1-5, is GEEVAQTPKHLVRGEGQKAKLYCAPIKGHSYVFWYQQVLKNEFKFLISFQNENVFDETGMPKERFSAKCLPNSPCSLEIQATKLEDSAVYFCASSPFSNQPQHFGDGTRLSIL.